This T cell receptor (beta chain) was identified in a study of blood T cell repertoires in COVID-19 (dated by TCRdb to 2020 to 2022). For the study in its entirety: Samples covering the acute and convalescent phases of COVID-19 were provided by collaborators in the United States, Italy and Spain. HLA class I and class II types, where available, came from metadata supplied by the sample provider rather than from assay-based typing. A freely available public database, intended as a resource for researchers studying the immune response to SARS-CoV-2, is where the repertoires were released. The samples were drawn from two sources: the first 160 participants of the ongoing ImmuneRACE study, and over 1,000 subjects contributed by 6 global collaborators. The dataset comprised deeply sampled blood TCRbeta repertoires from subjects exposed to, actively infected with, or recovered from COVID-19. The prospective study material was composed of cDNA or gDNA derived from T cells, B-cell-depleted T cells, or PBMCs. Nearly every sample came with metadata listing a de-identified subject ID, COVID-19 status, age in years and sex.

TCRbeta CDR3 regions were amplified from genomic DNA using the immunoSEQ Assay, a bias-controlled multiplex PCR. On the study's bioinformatics: Nucleated cell counts per sample were estimated from amplification of reference gene primers within the assay. To quantify the absolute abundance of each unique TCRbeta CDR3 rearrangement, sequence reads were collapsed and filtered. For each sample, productive Simpson clonality was calculated as the square root of Simpson's diversity index across productive rearrangements. TCRdb retrieved this table from immuneACCESS and kept in-frame rearrangements only. Not all clones are present; in checked studies, unresolved V genes account for under half, and no reason is known for the remainder. V and J calls and clone size come straight from that table; D and trimming were deduced from the DNA. The sample includes more than 150,000 clones, with roughly 82% observed a single time. Approximately 5.4% of the sample rests with the top ten.

As regards this clone: Its antigen specificity is not known. Base qualities are not at hand, and no much larger clone is one base apart. In the same sample, other DNA sequences code for this CDR3.

What the study reported, not specific to this receptor: How much clinical and demographic metadata was included differed by source and by participant, and the metadata was provided uncurated.

Whole blood was collected in K2EDTA tubes by collaborating institutions according to the institutions' own protocols. For TCRbeta analysis, collaborators shipped samples in one of three forms: frozen whole blood, isolated PBMCs, or DNA extracted from either of those sample types. The receptor comes from a woman aged 25 to 45 with acute or convalescent COVID-19. Sequenced sample: peripheral blood.

The CDR3 reads CASSPDRVGYTF. The DNA sequence reads TGTGCCAGCAGCCCCGACAGGGTTGGCTACACCTTC. This chain joins TRBV27 to TRBJ1-2; TRBD1 agrees with 7 junctional bases. The V end gives up 6 bases and the J end 7 bases, leaving 5 bases in the junction not matched to a gene. The CDR3 has 12 amino acids, counting the end cysteine and phenylalanine. Only CDR3 DNA is held: 36 bases, read in frame from base 1. CDR1 MNHEY and CDR2 SMNVEV were looked up in the germline V gene (reference sequence).